Listed below are T cell receptor beta chains from one sample, sequenced in a study of T cells in tuberculosis. The repertoire was sequenced with immunoSEQ multiplex PCR; TCRdb's copy has only in-frame clones and lacks some. Here the sample spans fewer than 35,000 clones, about 83% being singletons. This specimen was PBMCs, taken at tuberculosis diagnosis. Source of these receptors: an adult with tuberculosis. Both conserved end residues are part of each CDR3. D genes are given only for firm matches. The size field is filled for only some rows; it gives once, few, many or a size class.

j_call	v_call	clone_size	d_call	cdr3_nt	cdr3_aa
TRBJ2-1	TRBV5-5	-	TRBD1	TGTGCCAGCAGCCGAGACAGGGAAAGGTCCTACAATGAGCAGTTCTTC	CASSRDRERSYNEQFF
TRBJ1-5	TRBV28	once	-	TGTGCCAGCAGTTCCGGGGGGCAGGAAGGTATCAATCAGCCCCAGCATTTT	CASSSGGQEGINQPQHF
TRBJ1-5	TRBV19	-	TRBD1	TGTGCCAGTAGTATAGATCAGGACAGGGGGCTGGAACAGCCCCAGCATTTT	CASSIDQDRGLEQPQHF
TRBJ2-3	TRBV4-1	-	-	TGCGCCAGCAGACCCAGAGAGGACGGGGCGCAGTATTTT	CASRPREDGAQYF
TRBJ2-2	TRBV7-2	-	-	TGTGCCAGCAGCTTAGTAGGGGTCCCTCTCACCGGGGAGCTGTTTTTT	CASSLVGVPLTGELFF
TRBJ2-3	TRBV6-5	-	TRBD1	TGTGCCAGCAGTTATCGGGACAGGAGCACAGATACGCAGTATTTT	CASSYRDRSTDTQYF
TRBJ1-2	TRBV5-1	-	-	TGCGCCAGCAGCTTGGGACTTCTTAACTATGGCTACACCTTC	CASSLGLLNYGYTF
TRBJ2-7	TRBV7-8	few	-	TGTGCCAGCAGCTTGGGACTGGGGAATGAGCAGTACTTC	CASSLGLGNEQYF
TRBJ2-3	TRBV7-8	-	-	TGTGCCAGCAGCCCCTATCTGCCAACGATAGATACGCAGTATTTT	CASSPYLPTIDTQYF
TRBJ2-4	TRBV28	-	TRBD2	TGTGCCAGCACCCCCGGGGGGGCAGGGGCGAACATTCAGTACTTC	CASTPGGAGANIQYF
TRBJ2-7	TRBV28	few	-	TGTGCCAGCAGCACAATGTACGAGCAGTACTTC	CASSTMYEQYF
TRBJ2-5	TRBV14	-	-	TGTGCCAGCAGCCCCGTTGGGGCATCCGGAGAGACCCAGTACTTC	CASSPVGASGETQYF
TRBJ1-5	TRBV28	-	-	TGTGCCAGCAATCCTAGGGGGGGCTATCAGCCCCAGCATTTT	CASNPRGGYQPQHF
TRBJ2-7	TRBV4-1	-	-	TGCGCCAGCAGCCAAGACCACGGGGCGGGGGAGCAGTACTTC	CASSQDHGAGEQYF
TRBJ1-4	TRBV5-1	few	-	TGCGCCAGCAGCCCTCTAGGGGCAAAGGGTGAAAAACTGTTTTTT	CASSPLGAKGEKLFF
TRBJ1-1	TRBV5-6	-	-	TGTGCCAGCAGCTTAATCAGGGAGAACACTGAAGCTTTCTTT	CASSLIRENTEAFF
TRBJ2-4	TRBV4-1	-	TRBD2	TGCGCCAGCAGCCTAGCGGGAGGGGAAAACATTCAGTACTTC	CASSLAGGENIQYF
TRBJ2-7	TRBV5-1	-	-	TGCGCCAGCAGCTTGTCCCAGAACGAGCAGTACTTC	CASSLSQNEQYF
TRBJ2-7	TRBV6-6	-	-	TGTGCCAGCAGGGGAGGCGGGGAGAGCTCCTACGAGCAGTACTTC	CASRGGGESSYEQYF
TRBJ2-3	TRBV9	-	-	TGTGCCAGCAGCACAAGACAGGCCACAGATACGCAGTATTTT	CASSTRQATDTQYF
TRBJ2-7	TRBV6-5	once	-	TGTGCCAGCAGTTACGGGACAAACGAGCAGTACTTC	CASSYGTNEQYF
TRBJ2-5	TRBV30	-	TRBD2	TGTGCCTGGAGGCTTAGCGGGGGGAGGCAAGAGACCCAGTACTTC	CAWRLSGGRQETQYF